The rows below give T cell receptor beta chains drawn from one sample of a study of chemoradiotherapy in HPV16-positive cancers. Some clones are missing from TCRdb's copy, which holds only in-frame ones; the method was immunoSEQ multiplex PCR. The sample includes tens of thousands of clones, roughly 90% of them seen just once. The specimen was blood, collected from a patient who underwent chemoradiotherapy. The source of these receptors is a human donor with HPV-associated anogenital cancer. Each CDR3 is given with its conserved first and last residue.

TRBV7-2 | CASSLGGGIGETQYF
TRBV5-4 | CASSFGEGNEQFF
TRBV19 | CATEPGGTGRGNTIYF
TRBV9 | CASSVEGPGTDTQYF
TRBV6-5 | CASSYSAINTQYF
TRBV19 | CASSQREFNSPLHF
TRBV5-6 | CASSPEDTGELFF
TRBV19 | CASIEKHPPPNTEAFF
TRBV5-1 | CASSQDVQETQYF
TRBV9 | CASMDRDSNYGYTF
TRBV6-1 | CASRKVGGTQYF
TRBV4-3 | CASSQDRPPGYNEQFF
TRBV7-2 | CASSPTINYGYTF
TRBV15 | CATSTDAGTGHYEQYF
TRBV18 | CASSLQGMDSPLHF
TRBV18 | CASSPSTGGPATGELFF
TRBV6-5 | CASGSDLPPLHF
TRBV4-2 | CASSQDPTAAQPQHF
TRBV2 | CASRRGLVGFPGELFF
TRBV7-3 | CASSLAAGHQETQYF
TRBV12-5 | CASVQAVNTEAFF
TRBV6-1 | CASSPSRGSNQPQHF
TRBV7-2 | CASSFRQGQEQYF
TRBV5-1 | CASTLSGMNTEAFF
TRBV12-5 | CASVLRGLAGGTSYNEQFF
TRBV7-2 | CASSSSAGSSAETQYF
TRBV25-1 | CASSQRQLDQPQHF
TRBV19 | CASTPQHGSYEQYF
TRBV5-1 | CASSAGGYEQYF
TRBV30 | CAWSRAGGESGYTF
TRBV30 | CAWSVGGMGYEQYF
TRBV30 | CAWSVQEGIRYF